This T cell receptor beta chain was identified in a study of control samples from healthy donors and cancer patients. Here immunoSEQ multiplex PCR was the method, and the copy in TCRdb shows in-frame clones only, minus some. The table for this sample gives under 200,000 clones. Input material: blood. This receptor was obtained from a woman between 25 and 40 years old in good health.

The CDR3, as DNA: TGTGCCAGCTCAATGGTGGGGGGGAGCTATGGCTACACCTTC. Translation gives CASSMVGGSYGYTF. This rearrangement joins TRBV6-5 to TRBJ1-2; TRBD1 is a possible D gene (5 bases). The CDR3 runs 14 residues. With 8 bases removed from V and 4 bases from J, the gap between germline ends came to 17 bases. Germline CDR1 MNHEY, CDR2 SVGAGI.